Below are 3 T cell receptor beta chains sequenced from a single sample in a study of beta chain features in type 1 diabetes. What these receptors recognize is not known. The isolated RNA, all of it, was reverse transcribed, so expressed TCRB transcripts were what got sequenced. TCRdb's table, derived via immunoSEQ multiplex PCR, lists solely in-frame clones and lacks some. The profile shows 12,000 to 15,000 clones, roughly 60% of them singletons. Study-wide results and limits: Shortening that was moderate but significant affected the TCRB CDR3s of Type 1 diabetes patients in all four CD4+ subsets.

The sequenced material came from stem cell memory CD4+ T cells from blood. These receptors originate from a woman aged 18-29 years with type 1 diabetes.

The chain combines TRBV10-3 with TRBJ2-3; 11 nucleotides match TRBD2. Germline trimming cut 3 bases from V and 4 bases from J; bases unmatched to any gene: 6. The CDR3 totals 16 residues. Germline CDR1 reads ENHRY; CDR2 reads SYGVKD. CDR3 in amino acids: CAISERVAGGPDTQYF. The CDR3 region has the DNA TGTGCCATCAGTGAAAGGGTAGCGGGGGGGCCAGATACGCAGTATTTT.

This chain links TRBV25-1 with TRBJ2-3; 10 bases agree with TRBD2. With V trimmed by 4 bases and J by 3 bases, 7 bases remained unmatched. CDR1 MGHDK and CDR2 SYGVNS come from the germline V gene. This CDR3 spans 16 amino acids. Here the CDR3 DNA reads TGTGCCAGCAGTGGGGGTAGCGGGGGGCCGACAGATACGCAGTATTTT. This codes for CASSGGSGGPTDTQYF.

The V gene is TRBV6-4, the J gene TRBJ2-3; possibly TRBD2 for D (6 bases). Germline lookup yields CDR1 MRHNA and CDR2 SNTAGT. Trimming shortened V by 1 base and J by 2 bases, and 10 bases separated the two germline ends. The length of the CDR3 is 15 residues. CDR3: CASSDWGRPTDTQYF. The DNA for the CDR3 is TGTGCCAGCAGTGACTGGGGGAGGCCCACAGATACGCAGTATTTT.